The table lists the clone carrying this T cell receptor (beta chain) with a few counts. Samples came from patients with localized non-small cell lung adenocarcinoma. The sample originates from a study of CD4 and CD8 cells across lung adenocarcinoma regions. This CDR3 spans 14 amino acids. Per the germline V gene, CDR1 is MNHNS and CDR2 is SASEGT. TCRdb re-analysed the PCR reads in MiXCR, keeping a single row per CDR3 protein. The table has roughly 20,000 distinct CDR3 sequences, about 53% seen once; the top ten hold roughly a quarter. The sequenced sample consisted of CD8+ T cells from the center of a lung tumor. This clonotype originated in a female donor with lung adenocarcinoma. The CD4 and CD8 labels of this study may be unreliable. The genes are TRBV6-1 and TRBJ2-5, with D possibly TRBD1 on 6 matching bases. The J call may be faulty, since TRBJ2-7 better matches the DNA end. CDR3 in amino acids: CASSGRAGVDEQYF. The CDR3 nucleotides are TGTGCCAGCAGTGGTAGGGCAGGGGTGGACGAGCAGTACTTC.